This T cell receptor (beta chain) was recovered during a study of T cell repertoires in cytomegalovirus infection. The overall study: Peptides in the study included HLA-C-restricted and HLA-B-restricted CMV epitopes. Matching HLA type, along with CMV infection, was indicated by public TCR beta signatures.

TCRdb fed the reads into MiXCR, producing one record per CDR3 protein. The profile covers more than 300,000 distinct CDR3 sequences, with about 35% appearing a single time and roughly 13% taken by the ten largest. Study findings and constraints: CMV-specific TCR beta clonotypes restricted by HLA-C dominated the ex vivo response.

Germline CDR1 and CDR2: DFQATT and SNEGSKA (reference sequence). The V gene lost 3 bases and the J gene lost 2 bases, with 7 bases spanning the gap. The CDR3 totals 12 residues. This clonotype was observed a few times. What it binds is unknown. The sample here was cultured PBMCs, taken from culture after CMV antigen stimulation. This clonotype was obtained from a human donor in good health (CMV status not recorded). Some clones in this sample may be carry-over from other donors' samples. The chain joins TRBV20-1 to TRBJ2-5; D is unresolved. For the CDR3, the DNA is TGCAGTGCTAGTGATACTCAAGAGACCCAGTACTTC. Protein: CSASDTQETQYF.